A selection of T cell receptor beta chains follows, all from one sample in a study of CD8 T cells in ankylosing spondylitis. TCRdb passed the 5' RACE reads through MiXCR, listing each CDR3 protein once. The sample contains hundreds of thousands of distinct CDR3 sequences, under 20% of which appear only once. Sequencing was done on a sample of blood, either unsorted or a sorted T cell fraction (not recorded which). These receptors came from a male donor with ankylosing spondylitis. Each CDR3 is given with its conserved first and last residue. Fields, in order: D gene, V gene, clone size, J gene, CDR3 DNA, CDR3 protein. A D gene is named only where the DNA matches it firmly. Clone size, where shown, is once, few, many, or a class for clones that have expanded.

-	TRBV19	-	TRBJ2-2	TGTGCCAGTAGTATGAGCGGGAACACCGGGGAGCTGTTTTTT	CASSMSGNTGELFF
TRBD2	TRBV25-1	-	TRBJ2-7	TGTGCCAGCAGTGGCCTAGCGGGAGGCGAGCAGTACTTC	CASSGLAGGEQYF
TRBD1	TRBV20-1	few	TRBJ1-5	TGCAGTGCTAGAGATAGTTCCCAGGGGGACCAGCCCCAGCATTTT	CSARDSSQGDQPQHF
TRBD2	TRBV12-3/TRBV12-4	many	TRBJ2-2	TGTGCCAGCAGTTTAAGGGCTAGCGGTAACACCGGGGAGCTGTTTTTT	CASSLRASGNTGELFF
-	TRBV28	-	TRBJ2-2	TGTGCCAGCAGTTTAAGGCAGTTCACCGGGGAGCTGTTTTTT	CASSLRQFTGELFF
TRBD1	TRBV12-3/TRBV12-4	-	TRBJ1-5	TGTGCCAGCAGTCGCCGTGGGACAGGGGGCAATCAGCCCCAGCATTTT	CASSRRGTGGNQPQHF
TRBD1	TRBV5-6	-	TRBJ1-5	TGTGCCAGCAGCTCGGACAGGGGAGCAGGCAATCAGCCCCAGCATTTT	CASSSDRGAGNQPQHF
-	TRBV9	few	TRBJ2-1	TGTGCCAGCAGCGTAGTTGGGGCTGAGCAGTTCTTC	CASSVVGAEQFF
TRBD2	TRBV10-3	-	TRBJ2-1	TGTGCCATCAGTCGGACTAGCGAGGCTGAGCAGTTCTTC	CAISRTSEAEQFF
-	TRBV5-1	-	TRBJ2-1	TGCGTCAGCAGCTTGGTCGGCGGAAAATACAATGAGCAGTTCTTC	CVSSLVGGKYNEQFF
-	TRBV4-1	-	TRBJ1-5	TGCGCCAGCAGCCAAGAATGGGGGGCGAACAATCAGCCCCAGCATTTT	CASSQEWGANNQPQHF
-	TRBV6-5	few	TRBJ1-3	TGTGCCAGCAGTTACTCGGCAGGGGTTTACTCTGGAAACACCATATATTTT	CASSYSAGVYSGNTIYF
-	TRBV6-1	-	TRBJ1-6	TGTGCCAGCAGTGAAGCTGCCGGGTATGGTTCACCCCTCCACTTT	CASSEAAGYGSPLHF
-	TRBV27	few	TRBJ2-2	TGTGCCAGCAGTTCGAGTTTATCGAAGAACACCGGGGAGCTGTTTTTT	CASSSSLSKNTGELFF
TRBD1	TRBV5-1	-	TRBJ2-2	TGCGCCAGCAGCGGGGGGACAGGGATTTTGAACACCGGGGAGCTGTTTTTT	CASSGGTGILNTGELFF
TRBD2	TRBV7-9	many	TRBJ2-1	TGTGCCAGCAGCCCCCCCGGACTAGCGGGAGCGAACAATGAGCAGTTCTTC	CASSPPGLAGANNEQFF
-	TRBV3-1	few	TRBJ1-6	TGTGCCAGCAGCCTAAGAAAGGGTCAGGATTCACCCCTCCACTTT	CASSLRKGQDSPLHF
TRBD2	TRBV12-3/TRBV12-4	few	TRBJ2-7	TGTGCCAGCAGCCGAGGGGTAGCGGGGTGGGAGCAGTACTTC	CASSRGVAGWEQYF
-	TRBV5-1	few	TRBJ2-2	TGCGCCAGCAGCTCCGGGACAAAGAACACCGGGGAGCTGTTTTTT	CASSSGTKNTGELFF
-	TRBV2	few	TRBJ2-3	TGTGCCAGCAGTCCGGACAGACATAGCACAGATACGCAGTATTTT	CASSPDRHSTDTQYF
-	TRBV20-1	few	TRBJ2-1	TGCAGTGCTCAAATCGACGGAAGCTACAATGAGCAGTTCTTC	CSAQIDGSYNEQFF
-	TRBV20-1	-	TRBJ1-3	TGCAGTGCTAGAGATCTGAAAATATCTGGAAACACCATATATTTT	CSARDLKISGNTIYF
-	TRBV12-3/TRBV12-4	few	TRBJ1-2	TGTGCCAGCAGTATCTCAGGGTACGGCTACACCTTC	CASSISGYGYTF
-	TRBV6-1	few	TRBJ2-2	TGTGCCAGCAGGCGAGGGGAATTGAACACCGGGGAGCTGTTTTTT	CASRRGELNTGELFF
-	TRBV6-1	-	TRBJ1-2	TGTGCCAGCAGTGAAAGCCTGGGGCTGTACGGCTACACCTTC	CASSESLGLYGYTF
-	TRBV2	few	TRBJ2-5	TGTGCCAGCACTACACACTCTCAGGGAGGAGAGACCCAGTACTTC	CASTTHSQGGETQYF
-	TRBV5-5	few	TRBJ2-1	TGTGCCAGCAGCGGGGGGGGGCCTCTGAGCTCCTACAATGAGCAGTTCTTC	CASSGGGPLSSYNEQFF
-	TRBV3-1	-	TRBJ1-1	TGTGCCAGCAGCCAAGTGGCGGGGAGGGTGGCTTTCTTT	CASSQVAGRVAFF
-	TRBV2	-	TRBJ1-1	TGTGCCAGCAGTGAGAGGACAGAGAACACTGAAGCTTTCTTT	CASSERTENTEAFF
-	TRBV29-1	many	TRBJ2-3	TGCAGCGTAGAAGAGACTAACGCGGTGACAGATACGCAGTATTTT	CSVEETNAVTDTQYF
TRBD1	TRBV30	-	TRBJ1-4	TGTGCCTCAACAGGGGGTCATGAAAAACTGTTTTTT	CASTGGHEKLFF
-	TRBV4-2	many	TRBJ2-1	TGTGCCAGCAGCCAAGTTGGACGGGGCCCCCTGTTGGAGCAGTTCTTC	CASSQVGRGPLLEQFF
-	TRBV28	few	TRBJ1-1	TGTGCCAGCACCCCGGGAGGGAACATGAACACTGAAGCTTTCTTT	CASTPGGNMNTEAFF
TRBD2	TRBV20-1	few	TRBJ2-1	TGCAGTGCTTGGGTAGCGGGAGGGATCTACAATGAGCAGTTCTTC	CSAWVAGGIYNEQFF
-	TRBV6-1	-	TRBJ2-7	TGTGCCAGCAGGGAAGGGGGGACCCACTACGAGCAGTACTTC	CASREGGTHYEQYF
TRBD1	TRBV14	-	TRBJ1-2	TGTGCCAGCAGCCAAGGGACAGGGCCCGGCTATGGCTACACCTTC	CASSQGTGPGYGYTF
TRBD1	TRBV28	-	TRBJ2-7	TGTGCCAGCAGTACGGGACAGGGGGGATCCTACGAGCAGTACTTC	CASSTGQGGSYEQYF
-	TRBV20-1	few	TRBJ1-5	TGCAGTGCTAGTCCCGGGGAGGGCTATCAGCCCCAGCATTTT	CSASPGEGYQPQHF
TRBD1	TRBV12-3/TRBV12-4	few	TRBJ1-4	TGTGCCAGCAGCGCGACAGGGGCCCTTAATGAAAAACTGTTTTTT	CASSATGALNEKLFF
TRBD1	TRBV12-3/TRBV12-4	few	TRBJ2-5	TGTGCCAGCAGTTTAAAGCGAGGGACAGTCCAAGAGACCCAGTACTTC	CASSLKRGTVQETQYF
TRBD2	TRBV5-1	many	TRBJ2-2	TGCGCCAGCAGGAGGAGCGGGGGAACCGGGGAGCTGTTTTTT	CASRRSGGTGELFF
TRBD1	TRBV6-5	-	TRBJ2-7	TGTGCCAGCAGTTACCCACCTGGACAGGGTTACGAGCAGTACTTC	CASSYPPGQGYEQYF
-	TRBV5-1	few	TRBJ1-6	TGCGCCAGCAGCTTATCAATGGATTCACCCCTCCACTTT	CASSLSMDSPLHF
TRBD1	TRBV10-3	many	TRBJ2-7	TGTGCCATCAGGGGAACGACAGGGGGCTCCTACGAGCAGTACTTC	CAIRGTTGGSYEQYF
TRBD1	TRBV10-3	few	TRBJ2-7	TGTGCCATCAGTAACCCGACCGGGACAGCAGTCTACGAGCAGTACTTC	CAISNPTGTAVYEQYF
TRBD1	TRBV18	few	TRBJ1-1	TGTGCCAGCTCACATCCCGGGACAGGGGACACTGAAGCTTTCTTT	CASSHPGTGDTEAFF
TRBD1	TRBV10-3	-	TRBJ2-5	TGTGCCATCGGCGAGGGGGACAGACGGATGGAGACCCAGTACTTC	CAIGEGDRRMETQYF
-	TRBV20-1	few	TRBJ2-1	TGCAGTGCTAGGCTTAGCAATGAGCAGTTCTTC	CSARLSNEQFF
-	TRBV20-1	few	TRBJ1-2	TGCAGTGTCACCCGGGGCAGGGCTCTAGGTGGCTACACCTTC	CSVTRGRALGGYTF